The 17 T cell receptor beta chains in this list originate from one sample, sequenced in a study of blood T cell repertoires in COVID-19. TCRdb keeps only in-frame clones here, not all; method: immunoSEQ multiplex PCR. The sample consists of 75,000 to 90,000 clones, roughly 89% of them appearing once. Sample: peripheral blood. The source of these receptors is a human donor in a cohort sampled during active COVID-19.

This clone was seen once. The rearrangement links TRBV30 to TRBJ2-2, with 8 bases that match TRBD1. This CDR3 is built from 13 residues. Trimming took 4 bases from V and 4 from J; bases not matched to a gene: 2. Germline CDR1 reads GTSNPN; CDR2 reads SVGIG (reference sequence). The CDR3 region has the DNA TGTGCCTGGACAGGGGGCAGCACCGGGGAGCTGTTTTTT. Its protein product is CAWTGGSTGELFF.

This clone appeared once. This chain links TRBV5-1 with TRBJ2-7; 12 nucleotides align to TRBD2. The trim removed 0 bases at V and 2 bases at J, leaving 3 bases unmatched. This CDR3 has 16 amino acids. Germline CDR1 and CDR2: SGHRS and YFSETQ. CDR3 in amino acids: CASSLVPSGGAYEQYF. CDR3 sequence (DNA): TGCGCCAGCAGCTTGGTCCCTAGCGGGGGGGCCTACGAGCAGTACTTC.

The chain combines TRBV21-1 with TRBJ1-2; the table's D call, TRBD1, was not checked against the DNA. TRBV21-1 is classified as a pseudogene. The length of the CDR3 is 15 residues. CDR3 sequence reads: CASSNQGQLNYGYTF. The CDR3 nucleotides read TGTGCCAGCAGCAACCAGGGACAGCTTAACTATGGCTACACCTTC.

The V and J genes are TRBV4-1 and TRBJ1-5; TRBD1 might be the D (5 bases). The CDR3 runs 16 residues. The germline CDR1 and CDR2 sequences are MGHRA and YSYEKL. V was trimmed by 0 bases and J by 6 bases, leaving 15 bases between them. The CDR3 protein is CASSQDRVSGIQPQHF. DNA for the CDR3: TGCGCCAGCAGCCAAGATAGGGTGTCAGGGATTCAGCCCCAGCATTTT.

This clone has just one count. This chain connects TRBV4-1 to TRBJ1-1; perhaps TRBD1 as D (6 bases). This CDR3 comprises 14 residues. CDR1 and CDR2 from the germline V gene are MGHRA and YSYEKL. V lost 4 bases and J 5 bases, leaving 14 bases between the germline ends. CDR3 sequence (DNA): TGCGCCAGCAGCCCTTCCGGGACAAGGACTGAAGCTTTCTTT. This codes for CASSPSGTRTEAFF.

CDR3 protein: CASTPTGGGEQYF. CDR3 nucleotides: TGTGCCAGCACCCCGACAGGGGGAGGCGAGCAGTACTTC. The V gene is TRBV12-3 or TRBV12-4, the J gene TRBJ2-7; 9 positions agree with TRBD1. V trimming: 7 bases; J trimming: 6 bases; junction bases outside the gene matches: 7. This CDR3 has 13 residues.

The chain joins TRBV7-6 to TRBJ2-1, with 9 bases that match TRBD1. With 5 bases clipped from V and 10 bases from J, the junction kept 15 bases outside the gene matches. The CDR3 length is 16 residues. Germline lookup yields CDR1 SGHVS and CDR2 FNYEAQ. DNA for the CDR3: TGTGCCAGCAGCGACCGGGACAGGGTAGGGTTTGAGGAGCAGTTCTTC. Translating gives CASSDRDRVGFEEQFF.

The rearrangement joins TRBV18 to TRBJ2-1; 13 bases are shared with TRBD2. V lost 4 bases to trimming and J lost 7 bases; unmatched junction nucleotides: 16. This CDR3 contains 19 residues. CDR1 is KGHSH and CDR2 is LQKENI in the germline V gene. The CDR3 protein is CASSHRGLAGAQGLNEQFF. DNA of the CDR3: TGTGCCAGCTCACACCGAGGACTAGCGGGGGCCCAAGGATTGAATGAGCAGTTCTTC. The whole variable domain, remainder taken from reference TRBV18 and TRBJ2-1, is NAGVMQNPRHLVRRRGQEARLRCSPMKGHSHVYWYRQLPEEGLKFMVYLQKENIIDESGMPKERFSAEFPKEGPSILRIQQVVRGDSAAYFCASSHRGLAGAQGLNEQFFGPGTRLTVL.

This clone was counted between two and nine times. V is TRBV5-6 and J is TRBJ2-5; 9 bases line up with TRBD1. The CDR3 extends over 17 amino acids. From germline, CDR1 is SGHDT and CDR2 YYEEEE. V was pared by 0 bases and J by 5 bases, with 11 bases of the junction left unmatched. CDR3 nucleotide sequence: TGTGCCAGCAGCTTGGCCCCCGGGACAGGGCAGTGGGAGACCCAGTACTTC. Amino acids: CASSLAPGTGQWETQYF.

The chain employs TRBV29-1 and TRBJ2-1, with 8 positions matching TRBD1. CDR1 and CDR2 (germline): SQVTM, ANQGSEA. V lost 7 bases, J lost 3 bases, and 8 bases stayed unmatched. This CDR3 region has 14 residues. CDR3 sequence (DNA): TGCAGCGGGACCGGGACAGGTTACTACAATGAGCAGTTCTTC. Its protein product is CSGTGTGYYNEQFF.

As DNA, the CDR3 is TGCGCCAGCAGCGCCGAACAGGGGCAAAGCTCTGGAAACACCATATATTTT. It translates to CASSAEQGQSSGNTIYF. The chain employs TRBV5-1 and TRBJ1-3; 7 nucleotides match TRBD1. The V segment lost 4 bases and the J segment 0 bases; nucleotides outside the gene matches: 10. Per the germline V gene, CDR1 is SGHRS and CDR2 is YFSETQ. The CDR3 has 17 residues.

CDR3: CASSLGGQRNNYGYTF. CDR3 coding DNA: TGCGCCAGCAGCTTGGGAGGACAGAGAAACAACTATGGCTACACCTTC. The V gene is TRBV5-1, the J gene TRBJ1-2; D possibly corresponds to TRBD1 (6 bases). The CDR3 is 16 amino acids. Per germline, CDR1 SGHRS and CDR2 YFSETQ. V lost 0 bases to trimming and J lost 2 bases, with 14 bases between them. Variable domain in full (rest from reference TRBV5-1 and TRBJ1-2): KAGVTQTPRYLIKTRGQQVTLSCSPISGHRSVSWYQQTPGQGLQFLFEYFSETQRNKGNFPGRFSGRQFSNSRSEMNVSTLELGDSALYLCASSLGGQRNNYGYTFGSGTRLTVV.

The chain carries TRBV7-2 and TRBJ1-5, with a tentative D call TRBD1 (6 bases). Germline V gives CDR1 SGHTA, CDR2 FQGNSA. The V end lost 4 bases, the J end lost 9 bases, and 13 bases lay between the germline ends. The CDR3 is made up of 13 amino acids. CDR3 sequence: CASSSGTPGPQHF. CDR3 nucleotide sequence: TGTGCCAGCAGCTCCGGGACACCGGGGCCCCAGCATTTT.

V is TRBV27 and J is TRBJ2-3; 11 bases are a match to TRBD2. Germline CDR1 MNHEY, CDR2 SMNVEV (reference sequence). The CDR3 contains 16 residues. V shed 2 bases, J shed 3 bases, and the junction held 4 bases outside the gene matches. As DNA, the CDR3 is TGTGCCAGCAGTTTAAGTAGCGGGGGGGCGACAGATACGCAGTATTTT. This gives the protein CASSLSSGGATDTQYF.

The chain joins TRBV4-3 to TRBJ2-2; D is ambiguous. Deletions cut 1 base from V and 7 bases from J, with 10 bases between. Germline CDR1 and CDR2: LGHNA and YSLEER. CDR3 length: 14 residues. DNA of the CDR3: TGCGCCAGCAGCCAAGTCGCCGGTGGCGGGGAGCTGTTTTTT. This encodes CASSQVAGGGELFF.

The chain employs TRBV6-6 and TRBJ1-6, with 8 bases aligning to TRBD1. The CDR3 is made up of 16 amino acids. Germline V gene lookup returns CDR1 MNHNY and CDR2 SVGAGI (reference sequence). Unmatched junction bases numbered 6, after V lost 2 bases and J lost 6 bases. The CDR3, as DNA: TGTGCCAGCAGTTACGACGCACAGGGGGGTAATTCACCCCTCCACTTT. It yields the protein CASSYDAQGGNSPLHF.

This clone was detected once. The rearrangement joins TRBV28 to TRBJ1-2; 8 bases are a match to TRBD1. This CDR3 spans 12 amino acids. Germline V CDR1 and CDR2: MDHEN, SYDVKM. V dropped 6 bases and J dropped 8; count of bases not matched to a gene: 5. Written as DNA, the CDR3 is TGTGCCAGCAGGCTGACAGGGGAGGGCTACACCTTC. It specifies CASRLTGEGYTF.